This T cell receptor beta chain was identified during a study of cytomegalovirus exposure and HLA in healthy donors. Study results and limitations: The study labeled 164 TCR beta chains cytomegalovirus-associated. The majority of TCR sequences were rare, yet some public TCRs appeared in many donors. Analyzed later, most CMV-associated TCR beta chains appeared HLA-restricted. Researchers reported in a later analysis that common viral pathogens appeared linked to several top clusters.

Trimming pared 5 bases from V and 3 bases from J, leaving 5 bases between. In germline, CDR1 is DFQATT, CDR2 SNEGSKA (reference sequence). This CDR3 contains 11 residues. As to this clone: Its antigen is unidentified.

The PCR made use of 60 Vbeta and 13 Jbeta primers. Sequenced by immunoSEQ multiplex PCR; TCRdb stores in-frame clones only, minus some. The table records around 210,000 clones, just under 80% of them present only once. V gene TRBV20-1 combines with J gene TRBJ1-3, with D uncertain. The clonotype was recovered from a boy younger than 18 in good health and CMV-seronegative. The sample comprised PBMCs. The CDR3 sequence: CSALLGNTIYF. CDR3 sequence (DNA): TGCAGTGCTCTACTTGGAAACACCATATATTTT.